One sample yielded the 15 T cell receptor beta chains listed below, sequenced in a study of CD8+CD57+ T cells in acquired aplastic anemia. Genomic DNA served as template for TCR beta VDJ and CDR3 profiling. TCRdb ran MiXCR on the reads and lists one entry per CDR3 protein. The table includes some 170,000 distinct CDR3 sequences, 40% to 50% detected once. In patients chosen for sequencing, flow cytometry had shown CD8+CD57+ cell expansion. The source material was sorted CD4+, CD8+, or CD8+CD57+ T cells (not recorded which) from PBMCs. The receptors originated from a human donor with aplastic anemia.

Of note for this clonotype: A junction boundary mismatches the germline segment, possibly from a read error. The chain uses TRBV9 and TRBJ1-4; the match to TRBD1 covers 9 bases. The CDR3 consists of 16 residues. Germline CDR1 reads SGDLS; CDR2 reads YYNGEE. In DNA form, the CDR3 reads TGTGCCAGCAGCGTGGGGACAGGGTTAACTAATGAAAAACTGCTTTTT. It encodes CASSVGTGLTNEKLLF.

The rearrangement uses TRBV7-3 and TRBJ2-3; TRBD2 might be the D (6 bases). There are 14 residues in the CDR3. Germline V lookup: CDR1 SGHTA, CDR2 FQGTGA. Deletions cut 6 bases from V and 1 base from J, with 11 bases between. The CDR3 loop reads CASSSSSGTDTQYF. For the CDR3, the DNA is TGTGCCAGCAGTTCATCTAGCGGCACAGATACGCAGTATTTT.

This clonotype occurred a few times. V and J are TRBV6-2 or TRBV6-3 and TRBJ1-1; D perhaps matches TRBD1 (5 bases). CDR1 and CDR2 (germline): MNHEY, SVGEGT. Trimming shortened V by 7 bases and J by 3 bases, and 15 bases separated the two germline ends. The CDR3 covers 14 residues. CDR3 DNA: TGTGCCAGCACCGTAAGAGGGGTTGACACTGAAGCTTTCTTT. Its protein product is CASTVRGVDTEAFF.

The V and J genes are TRBV20-1 and TRBJ2-5; 9 nucleotides align to TRBD2. Germline CDR1 DFQATT, CDR2 SNEGSKA (reference sequence). V lost 1 base and J lost 5; bases outside the gene matches: 8. The CDR3 length is 15 residues. CDR3 sequence (DNA): TGCAGTGCTAGAGGATCGCGGGGGGGCTGGGAGACCCAGTACTTC. Protein: CSARGSRGGWETQYF.

For this clonotype: This may come from a read error, since a much larger clone is one base off. No conserved phenylalanine or tryptophan is present at the end of the CDR3, so a read error is the likely explanation. This sequence joins TRBV14 and TRBJ1-3; D gene uncertain. This CDR3 is built from 14 residues. Germline CDR1 reads SGHDN; CDR2 reads FVKESK. V lost 6 bases, J lost 1 base, and 10 bases lay in between. The CDR3 region has the DNA TGTGCCAGCAGTCCAGCATTGTCTGGAAACACCATATATTCT. Its translation: CASSPALSGNTIYS.

This clonotype has a count of ten or more. V and J are TRBV6-1 and TRBJ2-6; TRBD1 is a possible D gene (5 bases). CDR3 length: 15 residues. Germline CDR1 reads MNHNS; CDR2 reads SASEGT. V lost 3 bases and J 0 bases, leaving 6 bases between the germline ends. The CDR3 here is CASSDRVSGANVLTF. The CDR3, as DNA: TGTGCCAGCAGTGACAGGGTCTCTGGGGCCAACGTCCTGACTTTC.

Worth noting for this clonotype: This could be a read error, since a much larger clone is one nucleotide away. The chain's CDR3 is CASSYAGRTSYGYTF. CDR3 sequence (DNA): TGTGCCAGCAGTTATGCGGGACGGACAAGCTATGGCTACACCTTC. The chain recombines TRBV12-3 or TRBV12-4 with TRBJ1-2; D perhaps matches TRBD1 (5 bases). CDR3 length equals 15 residues. Trimming left V 4 bases short and J 4 bases short, with 16 bases between.

This clonotype was observed a single time. CDR3 sequence: CASSPTGTLTQYF. The CDR3 DNA is TGTGCCAGCAGCCCCACCGGGACGCTGACCCAGTACTTC. The chain combines TRBV7-6 with TRBJ2-5; D might be TRBD1 or TRBD2, each matching 5 bases. Germline CDR1 SGHVS, CDR2 FNYEAQ. With 5 bases removed from V and 7 bases from J, the gap between germline ends came to 14 bases. This CDR3 is 13 amino acids long.

Only one count was recorded for this clonotype. V is TRBV5-4 and J is TRBJ2-3; 12 nucleotides line up with TRBD2. Germline V CDR1 and CDR2: SGHNT, YYREEE (reference sequence). The CDR3 consists of 14 residues. The chain's CDR3 is CATLAGGPSDTQYF. The CDR3 DNA follows: TGTGCTACTCTAGCGGGGGGGCCCTCAGATACGCAGTATTTT.

This clonotype was found many times. V gene TRBV5-1 combines with J gene TRBJ1-2; 7 bases fit TRBD1. The CDR3 is 14 amino acids. From germline, CDR1 is SGHRS and CDR2 YFSETQ. V dropped 0 bases and J dropped 5; count of bases not matched to a gene: 4. CDR3 amino acids: CASSLETGYYGYTF. The CDR3 coding sequence is TGCGCCAGCAGCTTGGAGACAGGGTATTATGGCTACACCTTC.

This clonotype was detected a few times. CDR3 nucleotides: TGTGCCACCAGTGTTAGCTCGAGCGAGCAGTACTTC. It yields the protein CATSVSSSEQYF. The chain recombines TRBV24-1 with TRBJ2-7; D gene uncertain. The germline V and J ends were trimmed by 5 bases and 6 bases, with 10 bases remaining between them. From germline, CDR1 is KGHDR and CDR2 SFDVKD. The CDR3 extends over 12 amino acids.

This clonotype was seen ten or more times. V is TRBV4-1 and J is TRBJ1-1; unclear D gene. V shed 0 bases and J shed 0 bases, with 14 bases lying between them. CDR3 length: 17 residues. Germline-derived CDR1 and CDR2 are MGHRA and YSYEKL. This chain's CDR3 is CASSQDKLAVLNTEAFF. The CDR3 coding sequence is TGCGCCAGCAGCCAAGATAAGCTTGCAGTCTTGAACACTGAAGCTTTCTTT.

This clonotype was counted between two and nine times. The chain recombines TRBV24-1 with TRBJ2-5; D assignment may be TRBD1 or TRBD2 (6 bases each). The CDR3 totals 13 residues. The V gene's germline CDR1 is KGHDR and CDR2 SFDVKD. V lost 3 bases to trimming and J lost 6 bases, with 10 bases between them. CDR3 bases: TGTGCCACCAGTGATCCGGGGGCGAAGACCCAGTACTTC. Amino acids: CATSDPGAKTQYF.

This clonotype was observed at least ten times. The chain has TRBV7-2 and TRBJ1-2, with 7 bases matching TRBD1. The trim removed 0 bases at V and 2 bases at J, leaving 3 bases unmatched. Germline CDR1 is SGHTA and CDR2 is FQGNSA. The CDR3 consists of 15 residues. The CDR3 nucleotides are TGTGCCAGCAGCTTAGCGGCAGGGGGGAACTATGGCTACACCTTC. It codes for CASSLAAGGNYGYTF.

This clonotype has only one observation. The chain couples TRBV29-1 to TRBJ1-2; the D is unclear. V shed 8 bases and J shed 4 bases, with 11 bases lying between them. The CDR3 has 11 amino acids. The V gene's germline CDR1 is SQVTM and CDR2 ANQGSEA. The CDR3 here is CSFWTLYGYTF. Written as DNA, the CDR3 is TGCAGCTTCTGGACGCTCTATGGCTACACCTTC.